This T cell receptor beta chain appears in the sequencing data of a study of T cell responses to AZD1222 COVID-19 vaccine. Study background: Second-dose groups at about 4 or about 12 weeks were pooled. Study results and caveats: The donor cohort was predominantly white British with a female majority, and clonal diversity may have been underestimated. Recipients of AZD1222 seropositive at baseline numbered only five or six. Repertoire sampling was restricted to post-peak T cell response timepoints.

In this sample, this clone turned up a few times. Antigen specificity is unknown. The table came from immunoSEQ multiplex PCR; TCRdb's copy has only in-frame clones and leaves some out. The sample includes 150,000 to 200,000 clones, just under 95% of them seen just once. The starting material was peripheral blood, obtained on day 0 of AZD1222 vaccination. This clonotype was sampled from an adult in good health.

CDR3 coding DNA: TGTGCCAGCAGCTTAGGGGGGGCCTCCACTGAAGCTTTCTTT. Translation: CASSLGGASTEAFF. The chain links TRBV7-9 to TRBJ1-1; D is perhaps TRBD1 (6 bases). Looked up from germline, CDR1 is SEHNR and CDR2 is FQNEAQ (reference sequence). V was clipped by 1 base and J by 4 bases, with 10 bases between them. This CDR3 contains 14 residues.